The next 13 T cell receptor beta chains were all read from a single sample in a study of blood T cell repertoires in COVID-19. Some clones are missing from TCRdb's copy, which holds only in-frame ones; the method was immunoSEQ multiplex PCR. The table lists 170,000 or so clones, 80% to 90% of them singletons. Sequenced sample: peripheral blood. These TCRs come from a man in his fifties with active or convalescent COVID-19.

The chain joins TRBV28 to TRBJ1-2; 10 bases fit TRBD1. J was trimmed by 2 bases and V by 5 bases; bases with no gene match: 8. Germline V lookup: CDR1 MDHEN, CDR2 SYDVKM. CDR3 size: 16 residues. The CDR3 loop reads CASSERTGGHNYGYTF. CDR3 DNA: TGTGCCAGCAGTGAAAGGACAGGGGGTCACAACTATGGCTACACCTTC.

In its sample, this clone was seen a few times. The rearrangement uses TRBV30 and TRBJ1-2; no reliable D call. The germline CDR1 and CDR2 sequences are GTSNPN and SVGIG (reference sequence). With 2 bases removed from V and 5 bases from J, the gap between germline ends came to 9 bases. The CDR3 runs to 12 residues. The DNA for the CDR3 is TGTGCCTGGAGTCCGACACGGTATGGCTACACCTTC. This codes for CAWSPTRYGYTF.

V gene TRBV7-9 combines with J gene TRBJ2-1; 8 nucleotides agree with TRBD2. The CDR3 length is 16 residues. CDR1 and CDR2 (germline): SEHNR, FQNEAQ (reference sequence). Germline trimming cut 7 bases from V and 0 bases from J; bases unmatched to any gene: 8. CDR3 residues: CASKIRLASSYNEQFF. Here the CDR3 DNA reads TGTGCCAGCAAGATAAGACTAGCGAGCTCCTACAATGAGCAGTTCTTC.

The table lists this clone with a few counts. The chain's CDR3 is CASSQAGTGVSPLHF. CDR3 nucleotides: TGTGCCAGCAGCCAAGCCGGGACAGGGGTTTCACCCCTCCACTTT. V and J are TRBV5-5 and TRBJ1-6; 10 nucleotides line up with TRBD1. V gave up 4 bases and J gave up 9 bases; unmatched junction bases: 7. This CDR3 spans 15 amino acids. Germline V gives CDR1 SGHKS, CDR2 YYEKEE (reference sequence). Full variable domain (outside the CDR3, taken from reference TRBV5-5 and TRBJ1-6): DAGVTQSPTHLIKTRGQQVTLRCSPISGHKSVSWYQQVLGQGPQFIFQYYEKEERGRGNFPDRFSARQFPNYSSELNVNALLLGDSALYLCASSQAGTGVSPLHFGNGTRLTVT.

The chain combines TRBV14 with TRBJ2-1, with D possibly being TRBD1 (5 bases). Trimming took off 0 bases at V and 5 bases at J, with 11 bases between the two ends. CDR3 length: 15 residues. CDR1 SGHDN and CDR2 FVKESK come from the germline V gene. The CDR3 reads CASSQDSKGHNEQFF. In nucleotides, the CDR3 is TGTGCCAGCAGCCAAGATTCCAAGGGGCACAATGAGCAGTTCTTC.

This rearrangement joins TRBV25-1 to TRBJ2-3; 11 bases are a match to TRBD2. V lost 11 bases and J lost 1; bases outside the gene matches: 14. This CDR3 spans 17 amino acids. From germline, CDR1 is MGHDK and CDR2 SYGVNS. The CDR3 DNA reads TGTGCCCTTAGCGGGAGGGCCCATCCACGCCGCACAGATACGCAGTATTTT. Translated: CALSGRAHPRRTDTQYF.

The chain employs TRBV6-1 and TRBJ2-2; D is possibly TRBD2 (5 bases). V lost 3 bases and J 0 bases, leaving 17 bases between the germline ends. CDR1 MNHNS and CDR2 SASEGT come from the germline V gene. The CDR3 runs 18 residues. The CDR3, as DNA: TGTGCCAGCAGTGAGTCGCTCCCGAGCGGAACGAACACCGGGGAGCTGTTTTTT. Encoded protein: CASSESLPSGTNTGELFF.

The rearrangement uses TRBV5-1 and TRBJ2-7; possibly TRBD1 for D (7 bases). The germline V gene encodes CDR1 SGHRS and CDR2 YFSETQ. V lost 0 bases and J 2 bases, leaving 12 bases between the germline ends. There are 15 residues in the CDR3. Here the CDR3 DNA reads TGCGCCAGCAGCTTGGCAGGGGGGATTACCTACGAGCAGTACTTC. Encoded protein: CASSLAGGITYEQYF.

This rearrangement joins TRBV11-2 to TRBJ1-1; 9 bases line up with TRBD1. V was clipped by 6 bases and J by 0 bases; unmatched bases: 5. CDR1 and CDR2 from the germline V gene are SGHAT and FQNNGV. The CDR3 consists of 15 residues. CDR3: CASRQGANLNTEAFF. The CDR3 DNA reads TGTGCCAGCAGACAGGGGGCAAACTTGAACACTGAAGCTTTCTTT.

This clone was picked up one time. The J gene is TRBJ2-7, the V gene TRBV11-3; no reliable D call. Germline assignment: CDR1 SGHNT and CDR2 YENEEA. The CDR3 has 13 residues. Trimming pared 3 bases from V and 2 bases from J, leaving 8 bases between. The CDR3 here is CASSFSRAYEQYF. The CDR3 nucleotides read TGTGCCAGCAGCTTTAGCCGGGCCTACGAGCAGTACTTC.

This clone was observed a few times. J is TRBJ1-1 and V is TRBV10-3, with a possible D match to TRBD1 (5 bases). The V end lost 0 bases, the J end lost 4 bases, and 9 bases lay between the germline ends. CDR3 size: 14 residues. Germline CDR1 is ENHRY and CDR2 is SYGVKD. The CDR3 nucleotides are TGTGCCATCAGTGAGTCAGACAGTGGCACTGAAGCTTTCTTT. It specifies CAISESDSGTEAFF.

The chain couples TRBV21-1 to TRBJ1-6. TRBV21-1 is assigned pseudogene status. CDR3 length: 11 residues. The CDR3 nucleotides are TGTGCCAGCAGCAAAGTGAGACCCCTCCACTTT. Translating gives CASSKVRPLHF.

The V gene is TRBV18, the J gene TRBJ1-1; D might be TRBD1 (6 bases). V lost 1 base and J lost 1, with 10 bases in between. Per germline, CDR1 KGHSH and CDR2 LQKENI. CDR3 size: 15 residues. Here the CDR3 DNA reads TGTGCCAGCTCACCACAGGTCAGGGGGAACACTGAAGCTTTCTTT. This codes for CASSPQVRGNTEAFF.